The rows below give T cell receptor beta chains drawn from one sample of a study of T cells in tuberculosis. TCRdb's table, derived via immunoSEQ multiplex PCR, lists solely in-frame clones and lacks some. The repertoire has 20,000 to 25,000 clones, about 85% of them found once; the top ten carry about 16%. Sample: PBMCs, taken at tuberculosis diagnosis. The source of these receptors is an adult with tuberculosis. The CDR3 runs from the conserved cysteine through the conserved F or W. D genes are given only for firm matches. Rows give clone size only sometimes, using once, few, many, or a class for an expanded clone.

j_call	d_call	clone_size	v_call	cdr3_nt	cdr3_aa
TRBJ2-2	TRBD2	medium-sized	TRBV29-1	TGCAGCGTTGAACTAGCGGGGGTAAACACCGGGGAGCTGTTTTTT	CSVELAGVNTGELFF
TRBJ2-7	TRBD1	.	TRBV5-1	TGCGCCAGCAGCCCGGGACAGGTTCCGGGCGAGCAGTACTTC	CASSPGQVPGEQYF
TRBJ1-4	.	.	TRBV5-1	TGCGCCAGCCGTCGGGGAGAAACTAATGAAAAACTGTTTTTT	CASRRGETNEKLFF
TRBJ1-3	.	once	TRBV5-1	TGCGCCAGCAGCTATGACAGGCTAGGAAACACCATATATTTT	CASSYDRLGNTIYF
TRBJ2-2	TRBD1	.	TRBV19	TGTGCCAGTAGTAGCCGACAGGGATACACCGGGGAGCTGTTTTTT	CASSSRQGYTGELFF
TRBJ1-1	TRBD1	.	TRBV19	TGTGCCATTCGGGACAGGGGGAACACTGAAGCTTTCTTT	CAIRDRGNTEAFF
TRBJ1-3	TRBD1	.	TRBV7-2	TGTGCCAGCAGCCGACAGGGCTCTGGAAACACCATATATTTT	CASSRQGSGNTIYF
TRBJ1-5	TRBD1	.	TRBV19	TGTGCCAGTAGCCTTTCGGGACAGGGAGGCCAGCCCCAGCATTTT	CASSLSGQGGQPQHF
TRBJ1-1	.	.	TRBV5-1	TGCGCCAGCAGCTTGGGACAAAAGACTGAAGCTTTCTTT	CASSLGQKTEAFF
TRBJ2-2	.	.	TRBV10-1	TGCGCCAGCAGTGAGTCTAAGGTGGAGACCGGGGAGCTGTTTTTT	CASSESKVETGELFF
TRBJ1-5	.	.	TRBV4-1	TGCGCCAGCAGCCAAGAAAATGCAATCGCAGGCAATCAGCCCCAGCATTTT	CASSQENAIAGNQPQHF
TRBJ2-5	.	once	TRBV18	TGTGCCAGCTCACCTCCGCGGGCACAAGAGACCCAGTACTTC	CASSPPRAQETQYF
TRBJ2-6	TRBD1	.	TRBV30	TGTGCCTGGAGTGAGGGGGCCTTAACTGGGGCCAACGTCCTGACTTTC	CAWSEGALTGANVLTF
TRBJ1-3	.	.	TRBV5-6	TGTGCCAGCAGCCTTGACAGTTATGGAAACACCATATATTTT	CASSLDSYGNTIYF
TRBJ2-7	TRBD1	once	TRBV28	TGTGCCAGCAGTTTGGACAGGGGACCCTACGAGCAGTACTTC	CASSLDRGPYEQYF
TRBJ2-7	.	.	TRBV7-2	TGTGCCAGCACCCCTTGGAGCTACGAGCAGTACTTC	CASTPWSYEQYF
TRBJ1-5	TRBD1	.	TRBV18	TGTGCCAGCTCACCACAGGAGGGGGCGCAGCCCCAGCATTTT	CASSPQEGAQPQHF
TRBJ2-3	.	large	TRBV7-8	TGTGCCAGCAGCTTAGAGCTAGACACAGATACGCAGTATTTT	CASSLELDTDTQYF
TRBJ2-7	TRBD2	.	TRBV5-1	TGCGCCAGCAGCTCAGGGACTAGCGGACCATTTGGAGTAAACGAGCAGTACTTC	CASSSGTSGPFGVNEQYF
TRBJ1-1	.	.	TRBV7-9	TGTGCCAGCAGCTTAGGTGGCCTAGGAGGGACTGAAGCTTTCTTT	CASSLGGLGGTEAFF
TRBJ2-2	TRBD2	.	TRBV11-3	TGTGCCAGCAGCCCTAGCGGGCTTCCGAACACCGGGGAGCTGTTTTTT	CASSPSGLPNTGELFF
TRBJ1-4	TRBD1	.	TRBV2	TGTGCCAGCAGGGTACAGGGGACTAATGAAAAACTGTTTTTT	CASRVQGTNEKLFF
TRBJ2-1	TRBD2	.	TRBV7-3	TGTGCCAGCAGCTTAAAGGCGGGAGGGCCAAATGAGCAGTTCTTC	CASSLKAGGPNEQFF
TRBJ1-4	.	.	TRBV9	TGTGCCAGCAGCGTCCGGTTACAGGGAAAGGATGAAAAACTGTTTTTT	CASSVRLQGKDEKLFF
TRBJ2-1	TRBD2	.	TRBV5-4	TGTGCCAGCAGCTGGACGGGCGGGGGGGCTTTTGAGCAGTTCTTC	CASSWTGGGAFEQFF
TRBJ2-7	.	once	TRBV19	TGTGCCAGTAGTATAGACAGCGCTCGGTTCGAGCAGTACTTC	CASSIDSARFEQYF
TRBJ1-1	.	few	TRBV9	TGTGCCAGCAGCGTATGGGGGGAAGGGGTCCGGTTCTCTGAAGCTTTCTTT	CASSVWGEGVRFSEAFF
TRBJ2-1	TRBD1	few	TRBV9	TGTGCCAGCAGCGTTCGGACAGGGAGGAGGTACTATGAGCAGTTCTTC	CASSVRTGRRYYEQFF
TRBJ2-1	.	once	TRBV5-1	TGCGCCAGCAGCATACAGCCTCCGACAGGATACAGATACAATGAGCAGTTCTTC	CASSIQPPTGYRYNEQFF
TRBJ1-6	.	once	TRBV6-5	TGTGCCAGCAGTTACTACGGTAATTCACCCCTCCACTTT	CASSYYGNSPLHF
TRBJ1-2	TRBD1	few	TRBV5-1	TGCGCCAGCAGCCCGCTCGTGGAGGGGGCGTATGGCTACACCTTC	CASSPLVEGAYGYTF
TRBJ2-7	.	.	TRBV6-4	TGTGCCAGCAGTGACTCCGACACAGGCGAGCAGTACTTC	CASSDSDTGEQYF
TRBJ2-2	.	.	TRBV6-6	TGTGCCAGCACCCCCCAGTCGTCAGGTGGGGAGCTGTTTTTT	CASTPQSSGGELFF
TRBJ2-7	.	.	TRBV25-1	TGTGCCAGCGGGCCAGCAGGGGCGTTGTACGAGCAGTACTTC	CASGPAGALYEQYF
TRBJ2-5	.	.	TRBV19	TGTGCCAGTAGGAGCCCAGGAGGGAGTCTAGAGACCCAGTACTTC	CASRSPGGSLETQYF
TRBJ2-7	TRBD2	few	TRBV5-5	TGTGCCAGCAGCCTAGGACTAGCGGAGACCTACGAGCAGTACTTC	CASSLGLAETYEQYF
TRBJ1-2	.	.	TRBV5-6	TGTGCCAGCAGCCTCCAGGGGAACTATGGCTACACCTTC	CASSLQGNYGYTF
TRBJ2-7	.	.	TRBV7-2	TGTGCCAGCAGCTTAAACACCGAGCAGTACTTC	CASSLNTEQYF
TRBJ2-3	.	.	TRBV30	TGTGCCTGGAGTAAGCCCCACCTAATAGGGGGTGGGGATACGCAGTATTTT	CAWSKPHLIGGGDTQYF
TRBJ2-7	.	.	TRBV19	TGTGCCAGACCGGGGACAACGAGAACAGGTTTACGGGAGCAGTACTTC	CARPGTTRTGLREQYF
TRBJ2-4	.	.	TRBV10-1	TGCGCCAGCAGTGAGACAGCCCAGGGCAAAAACATTCAGTACTTC	CASSETAQGKNIQYF
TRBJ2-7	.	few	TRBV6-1	TGTGCCAGCAGTGAACCCAGGCAATATGGCGAGCAGTACTTC	CASSEPRQYGEQYF
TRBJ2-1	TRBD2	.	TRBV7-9	TGTGCCAGCAGCCTAACACTAGCGGGGGAACCCAATGAGCAGTTCTTC	CASSLTLAGEPNEQFF
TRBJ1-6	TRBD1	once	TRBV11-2	TGTGCCAGCAGCTTGCGACAGGGGAATATTTCACCCCTCCACTTT	CASSLRQGNISPLHF
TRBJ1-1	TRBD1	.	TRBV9	TGTGCCAGCAGCCAGCGGACAGGGTGGAACACTGAAGCTTTCTTT	CASSQRTGWNTEAFF
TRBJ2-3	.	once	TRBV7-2	TGTGCCAGCAGTAGTAACGCAGATACGCAGTATTTT	CASSSNADTQYF
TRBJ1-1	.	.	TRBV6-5	TGTGCCAGCAGTTCTGGGACAAACACTGAAGCTTTCTTT	CASSSGTNTEAFF
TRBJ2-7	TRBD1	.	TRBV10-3	TGTGCCCTGGGACAGGGCCCCAGCGAGCAGTACTTC	CALGQGPSEQYF